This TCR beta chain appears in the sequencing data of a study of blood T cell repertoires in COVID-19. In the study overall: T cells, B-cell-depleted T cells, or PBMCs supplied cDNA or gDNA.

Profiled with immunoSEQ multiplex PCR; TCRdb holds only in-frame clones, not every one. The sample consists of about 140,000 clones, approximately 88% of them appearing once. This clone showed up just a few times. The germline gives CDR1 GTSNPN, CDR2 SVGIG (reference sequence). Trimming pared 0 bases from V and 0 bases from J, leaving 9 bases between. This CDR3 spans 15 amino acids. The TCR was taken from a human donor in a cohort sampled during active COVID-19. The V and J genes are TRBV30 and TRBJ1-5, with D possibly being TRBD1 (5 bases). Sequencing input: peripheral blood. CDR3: CAWSVGASSNQPQHF. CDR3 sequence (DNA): TGTGCCTGGAGTGTAGGGGCCAGTAGCAATCAGCCCCAGCATTTT.